The present entry profiles one TCR beta chain with its context. Germline loops: CDR1 KGHSH, CDR2 LQKENI. V shed 2 bases and J shed 5 bases, with 21 bases lying between them. This CDR3 is 17 amino acids long. The sample originates from a study of OX40 agonist ivuxolimab in advanced cancers. This table comes from immunoSEQ multiplex PCR, and its TCRdb copy is limited to in-frame clones, with some not included. The data contain approximately 60,000 clones, roughly 80% of them singletons. The chain joins TRBV18 to TRBJ1-1, with D possibly matching TRBD1 (6 bases). This sequence originates from an adult with an advanced solid tumor such as melanoma, head and neck, liver or kidney cancer. Sequencing was performed on CD4+ or CD8+ T cells sorted from blood, taken in a trial of the OX40 agonist ivuxolimab. The CDR3 region is CASSPMRQAAGNTEAFF. In DNA, the CDR3 is TGTGCCAGCTCACCAATGAGACAGGCAGCGGGAAATACTGAAGCTTTCTTT.